A single sample is the source of the 20 T cell receptor beta chains below, sequenced in a study of blood T cell repertoires in COVID-19. The assay was immunoSEQ multiplex PCR, and TCRdb's table has in-frame clones only and misses some. Of approximately 500,000 clones listed, approximately 90% were seen once; the top ten hold 1.5% to 2%. Material: PBMCs or T cells enriched from blood (not recorded which). The receptors derive from a woman aged 40-49 years who had recovered from COVID-19.

V is TRBV18 and J is TRBJ1-2; D uncertain. The V gene's germline CDR1 is KGHSH and CDR2 LQKENI. The CDR3 has 12 residues. Between the trimmed V and J ends, which lost 2 bases and 2 bases, there was a span of 3 bases. The CDR3 coding sequence is TGTGCCAGCTCACCAGTAAACTATGGCTACACCTTC. This translates into CASSPVNYGYTF.

V usage is TRBV6-2 or TRBV6-3 and J usage is TRBJ2-7; 7 bases map to TRBD1. Germline V CDR1 and CDR2: MNHEY, SVGEGT. This CDR3 spans 12 amino acids. V gave up 5 bases and J gave up 4 bases; unmatched junction bases: 2. The CDR3 here is CASSQGVYEQYF. DNA of the CDR3: TGTGCCAGCAGTCAGGGGGTTTACGAGCAGTACTTC.

The chain uses TRBV30 and TRBJ1-5; possibly TRBD1 for D (5 bases). The CDR3 sequence is 13 residues long. V dropped 4 bases and J dropped 3 bases, with 10 bases sitting between them. Germline V gene sequence: CDR1 GTSNPN, CDR2 SVGIG (reference sequence). The CDR3 DNA sequence: TGTGCCTGGACCCGACAGCACAATCAGCCCCAGCATTTT. The encoded protein is CAWTRQHNQPQHF.

The chain is built from TRBV11-3 and TRBJ1-6; no firm D call. V gave up 6 bases and J gave up 0 bases, with 15 bases separating them. Germline V lookup: CDR1 SGHNT, CDR2 YENEEA. The CDR3 extends over 17 amino acids. CDR3 coding DNA: TGTGCCAGCAGTTCTAGGATTCTGAGCTCCTATAATTCACCCCTCCACTTT. It yields the protein CASSSRILSSYNSPLHF.

This clone appeared once. The chain uses TRBV7-2 and TRBJ2-1, with D possibly being TRBD2 (5 bases). Between the trimmed V and J ends, which lost 5 bases and 7 bases, there was a span of 21 bases. The CDR3 is 16 residues long. The germline V gene encodes CDR1 SGHTA and CDR2 FQGNSA. Written as DNA, the CDR3 is TGTGCCAGCAGCCATAGACGGGATTCACCGGGGAATGAGCAGTTCTTC. It is translated as CASSHRRDSPGNEQFF.

CDR3 coding DNA: TGTGCCAGCAGTGCTCCCCGGGACTACGAGCAGTACTTC. Protein product: CASSAPRDYEQYF. The rearrangement uses TRBV28 and TRBJ2-7; D is perhaps TRBD2 (5 bases). The CDR3 runs 13 residues. Trimming stripped 5 bases from V and 3 bases from J, with 11 bases between. Germline values: CDR1 MDHEN, CDR2 SYDVKM.

In DNA form, the CDR3 reads TGTGCCAGCAGCCATCTTACAGATCTCTATGGCTACACCTTC. The encoded protein is CASSHLTDLYGYTF. The chain recombines TRBV14 with TRBJ1-2; no definite D call. The germline V and J ends were trimmed by 3 bases and 4 bases, with 12 bases remaining between them. This CDR3 comprises 14 residues. CDR1 and CDR2 from the germline V gene are SGHDN and FVKESK.

The V call is TRBV7-2, the J call TRBJ2-7, with 11 bases that match TRBD2. With 3 bases clipped from V and 3 bases from J, the junction kept 4 bases outside the gene matches. The CDR3 length is 15 residues. Germline V gives CDR1 SGHTA, CDR2 FQGNSA. As DNA, the CDR3 is TGTGCCAGCAGCTTGTGGACTAGCGGGTACTACGAGCAGTACTTC. As protein: CASSLWTSGYYEQYF.

This clone was seen a single time. The chain employs TRBV10-3 and TRBJ2-2, with D unclear. The length of the CDR3 is 11 residues. CDR1 is ENHRY and CDR2 is SYGVKD in the germline V gene. V lost 10 bases, J lost 4 bases, and 7 bases lay in between. The CDR3 sequence: CATSGTGELFF. CDR3 nucleotides: TGTGCCACCTCGGGCACCGGGGAGCTGTTTTTT.

The rearrangement links TRBV19 to TRBJ1-1; D is uncertain. The ends were cut back, 1 base at V and 5 bases at J, with 11 bases in the middle. The CDR3 is made up of 14 amino acids. Germline loops: CDR1 LNHDA, CDR2 SQIVND (reference sequence). The CDR3 loop reads CASSIGAGRTEAFF. The CDR3 bases are TGTGCCAGTAGTATAGGGGCCGGGAGGACTGAAGCTTTCTTT. The full variable domain, in which reference TRBV19 and TRBJ1-1 provide the parts outside the CDR3, is DGGITQSPKYLFRKEGQNVTLSCEQNLNHDAMYWYRQDPGQGLRLIYYSQIVNDFQKGDIAEGYSVSREKKESFPLTVTSAQKNPTAFYLCASSIGAGRTEAFFGQGTRLTVV.

This chain links TRBV15 with TRBJ2-3, with TRBD2 matching over 7 bases. Germline V gene sequence: CDR1 LNHNV, CDR2 YYDKDF (reference sequence). V shed 5 bases and J 4 bases; nucleotides not matched to a gene: 12. This CDR3 has 16 amino acids. The CDR3 sequence: CATSPSGEGRADTQYF. CDR3 coding DNA: TGTGCCACCAGCCCCAGTGGGGAGGGTCGCGCAGATACGCAGTATTTT. Using reference TRBV15 and TRBJ2-3 for the parts outside the CDR3, the full variable domain is DAMVIQNPRYQVTQFGKPVTLSCSQTLNHNVMYWYQQKSSQAPKLLFHYYDKDFNNEADTPDNFQSRRPNTSFCFLDIRSPGLGDTAMYLCATSPSGEGRADTQYFGPGTRLTVL.

This clone was counted only a few times. This chain connects TRBV6-2 or TRBV6-3 to TRBJ2-2; tentatively, D is TRBD2 (5 bases). From germline, CDR1 is MNHEY and CDR2 SVGEGT. The CDR3 is 18 residues long. Trimming stripped 0 bases from V and 3 bases from J, with 17 bases between. In DNA form, the CDR3 reads TGTGCCAGCAGTTACTCGTTTGACGAGGGCAGGCACACCGGGGAGCTGTTTTTT. Amino acids: CASSYSFDEGRHTGELFF.

The V and J genes are TRBV4-1 and TRBJ2-1; 11 bases fit TRBD2. The V and J ends lost 4 bases and 9 bases, in that order; junction bases with no gene match: 2. The germline V gene encodes CDR1 MGHRA and CDR2 YSYEKL. The CDR3 is 13 amino acids. As DNA, the CDR3 is TGCGCCAGCAGCCCCGGACTAGCGGGTGAGCAGTTCTTC. Its protein product is CASSPGLAGEQFF.

The rearrangement links TRBV12-5 to TRBJ1-5, with 7 bases that match TRBD1. V trimming: 4 bases; J trimming: 0 bases; junction bases outside the gene matches: 6. CDR3 size: 16 residues. Germline CDR1 reads LGHNT; CDR2 reads FRNRAP. The CDR3 bases are TGTGCTAGTGGTTCGGGGACAGAGAATAGCAATCAGCCCCAGCATTTT. It yields the protein CASGSGTENSNQPQHF. Filled out from reference TRBV12-5 and TRBJ1-5, the complete variable domain reads DARVTQTPRHKVTEMGQEVTMRCQPILGHNTVFWYRQTMMQGLELLAYFRNRAPLDDSGMPKDRFSAEMPDATLATLKIQPSEPRDSAVYFCASGSGTENSNQPQHFGDGTRLSIL.

J is TRBJ2-2 and V is TRBV7-8; TRBD2 matches 14 bases. Germline assignment: CDR1 SGHVS and CDR2 FQNEAQ. The V and J ends lost 4 bases and 4 bases, in that order; junction bases with no gene match: 5. This CDR3 spans 17 amino acids. Here the CDR3 reads CASSSGTSGRGTGELFF. The CDR3 bases are TGTGCCAGCAGCTCGGGGACTAGCGGGAGAGGCACCGGGGAGCTGTTTTTT.

The chain combines TRBV9 with TRBJ2-2; D is undetermined. Germline values: CDR1 SGDLS, CDR2 YYNGEE. V dropped 0 bases and J dropped 0 bases, with 9 bases sitting between them. There are 16 residues in the CDR3. The CDR3 loop reads CASSVGRIANTGELFF. The CDR3 nucleotides read TGTGCCAGCAGCGTAGGTAGAATCGCGAACACCGGGGAGCTGTTTTTT.

DNA of the CDR3: TGTGCCAGTGGGCGGGAGGGACCCTGGAATGAGCAGTTCTTC. It is translated as CASGREGPWNEQFF. This chain uses TRBV19 with TRBJ2-1; 9 nucleotides agree with TRBD2. The trim removed 8 bases at V and 7 bases at J, leaving 9 bases unmatched. The CDR3 runs 14 residues. In germline, CDR1 is LNHDA, CDR2 SQIVND (reference sequence).

The V and J genes are TRBV13 and TRBJ2-3; 7 nucleotides agree with TRBD2. The CDR3 extends over 15 amino acids. Germline trimming cut 3 bases from V and 2 bases from J; bases unmatched to any gene: 5. Germline assignment: CDR1 PRHDT and CDR2 FYEKMQ (reference sequence). The CDR3 region is CASSLVSGYTDTQYF. CDR3 DNA: TGTGCCAGCAGCTTGGTTAGCGGGTACACAGATACGCAGTATTTT.

This chain links TRBV19 with TRBJ1-6; 10 positions match TRBD1. CDR3 length: 18 residues. CDR1 and CDR2 from the germline V gene are LNHDA and SQIVND (reference sequence). Trimming cost V 10 bases and J 7 bases; bases outside gene matches: 19. CDR3: CATRSGQGVGVWNSPLHF. The CDR3, as DNA: TGTGCCACCCGATCAGGACAGGGGGTGGGTGTATGGAATTCACCCCTCCACTTT. The full variable domain, completed using reference TRBV19 and TRBJ1-6, is DGGITQSPKYLFRKEGQNVTLSCEQNLNHDAMYWYRQDPGQGLRLIYYSQIVNDFQKGDIAEGYSVSREKKESFPLTVTSAQKNPTAFYLCATRSGQGVGVWNSPLHFGNGTRLTVT.

The chain is built from TRBV18 and TRBJ2-1; 10 nucleotides align to TRBD2. V was clipped by 4 bases and J by 4 bases; unmatched bases: 4. The CDR3 runs to 15 residues. In germline, CDR1 is KGHSH, CDR2 LQKENI. CDR3 amino acids: CASSLGLAEYNEQFF. CDR3 coding DNA: TGTGCCAGCTCACTCGGACTAGCGGAGTACAATGAGCAGTTCTTC.